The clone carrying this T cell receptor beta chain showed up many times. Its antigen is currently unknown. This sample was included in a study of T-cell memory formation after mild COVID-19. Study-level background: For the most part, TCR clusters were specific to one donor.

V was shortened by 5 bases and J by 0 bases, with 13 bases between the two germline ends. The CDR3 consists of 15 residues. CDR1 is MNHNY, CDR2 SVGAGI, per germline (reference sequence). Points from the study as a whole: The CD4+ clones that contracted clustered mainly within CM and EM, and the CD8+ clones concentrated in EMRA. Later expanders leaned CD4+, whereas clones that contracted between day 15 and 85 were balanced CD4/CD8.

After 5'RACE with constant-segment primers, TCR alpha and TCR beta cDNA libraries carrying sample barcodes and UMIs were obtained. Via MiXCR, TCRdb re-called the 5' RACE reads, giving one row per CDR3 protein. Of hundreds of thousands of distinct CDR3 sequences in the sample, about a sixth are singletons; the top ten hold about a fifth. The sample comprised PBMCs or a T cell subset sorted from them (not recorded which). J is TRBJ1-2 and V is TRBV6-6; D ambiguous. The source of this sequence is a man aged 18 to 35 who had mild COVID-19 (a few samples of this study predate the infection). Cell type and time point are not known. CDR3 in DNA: TGTGCCAGCAGTCTCGGCTCGGGCACTAACTATGGCTACACCTTC. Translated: CASSLGSGTNYGYTF.